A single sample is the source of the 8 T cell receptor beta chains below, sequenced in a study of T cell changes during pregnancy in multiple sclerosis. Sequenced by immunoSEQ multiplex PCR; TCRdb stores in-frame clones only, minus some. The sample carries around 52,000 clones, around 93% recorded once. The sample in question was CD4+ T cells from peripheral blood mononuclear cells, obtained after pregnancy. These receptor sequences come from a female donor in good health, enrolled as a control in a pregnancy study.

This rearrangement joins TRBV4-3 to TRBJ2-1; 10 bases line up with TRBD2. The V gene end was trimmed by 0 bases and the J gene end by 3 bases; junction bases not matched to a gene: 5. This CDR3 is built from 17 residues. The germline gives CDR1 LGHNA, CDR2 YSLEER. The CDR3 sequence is CASSQDYQRGGYNEQFF. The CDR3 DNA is TGCGCCAGCAGCCAAGATTACCAGCGGGGGGGCTACAATGAGCAGTTCTTC.

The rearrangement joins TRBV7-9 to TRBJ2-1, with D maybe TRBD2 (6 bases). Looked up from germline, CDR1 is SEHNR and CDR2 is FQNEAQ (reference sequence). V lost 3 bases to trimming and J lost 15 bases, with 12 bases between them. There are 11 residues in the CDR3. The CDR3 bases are TGTGCCAGCAGCTTTGGGGGGAGAGTGTTCTTC. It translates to CASSFGGRVFF. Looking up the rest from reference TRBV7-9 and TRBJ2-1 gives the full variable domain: DTGVSQNPRHKITKRGQNVTFRCDPISEHNRLYWYRQTLGQGPEFLTYFQNEAQLEKSRLLSDRFSAERPKGSFSTLEIQRTEQGDSAMYLCASSFGGRVFFGPGTRLTVL.

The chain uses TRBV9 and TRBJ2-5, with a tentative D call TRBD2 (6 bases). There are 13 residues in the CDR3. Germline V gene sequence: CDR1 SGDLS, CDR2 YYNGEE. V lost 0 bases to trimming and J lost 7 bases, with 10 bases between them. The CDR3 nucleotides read TGTGCCAGCAGCGTAGGGGGGGAAACGACCCAGTACTTC. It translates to CASSVGGETTQYF.

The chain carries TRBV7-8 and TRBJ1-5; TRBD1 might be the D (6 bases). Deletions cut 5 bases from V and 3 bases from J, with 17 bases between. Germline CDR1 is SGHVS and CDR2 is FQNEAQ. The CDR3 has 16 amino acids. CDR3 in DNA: TGTGCCAGCAGCCTAGGGGGGCAGCTCTCCAATCAGCCCCAGCATTTT. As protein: CASSLGGQLSNQPQHF.

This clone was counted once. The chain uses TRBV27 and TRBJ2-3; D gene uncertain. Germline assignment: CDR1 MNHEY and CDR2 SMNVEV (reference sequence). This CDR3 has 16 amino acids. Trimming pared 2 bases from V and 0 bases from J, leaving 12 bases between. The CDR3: CASSLRQARSTDTQYF. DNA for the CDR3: TGTGCCAGCAGTTTAAGGCAGGCAAGAAGCACAGATACGCAGTATTTT.

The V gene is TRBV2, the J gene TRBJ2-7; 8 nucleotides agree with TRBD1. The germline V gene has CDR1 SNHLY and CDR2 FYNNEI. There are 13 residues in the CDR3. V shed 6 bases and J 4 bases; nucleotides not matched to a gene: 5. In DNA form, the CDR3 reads TGTGCCAGCAGCGGACAGGGTACTTACGAGCAGTACTTC. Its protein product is CASSGQGTYEQYF.

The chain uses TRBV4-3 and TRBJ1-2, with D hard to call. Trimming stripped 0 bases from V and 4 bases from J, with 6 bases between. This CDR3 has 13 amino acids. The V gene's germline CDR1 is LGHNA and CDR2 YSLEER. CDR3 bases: TGCGCCAGCAGCCAAGATGGCCGCTATGGCTACACCTTC. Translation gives CASSQDGRYGYTF.

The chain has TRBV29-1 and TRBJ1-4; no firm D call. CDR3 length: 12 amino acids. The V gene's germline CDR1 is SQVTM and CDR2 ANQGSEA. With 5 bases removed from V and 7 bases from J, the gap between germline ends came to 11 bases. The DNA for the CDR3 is TGCAGCGTTCCCCGCGGGTCTGAAAAACTGTTTTTT. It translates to CSVPRGSEKLFF.